This TCR beta chain was sequenced during a study of molecular identifiers for immune sequencing clone quantification. The table lists this clonotype with a few counts. The antigen is undetermined. Germline V lookup: CDR1 SGHAT, CDR2 FQNNGV. CDR3 length equals 14 residues. The germline V and J ends were trimmed by 5 bases and 4 bases, with 14 bases remaining between them. The study's findings and limits: Clones of above 20 RNA copies carried over 99% of effector molecules; in naive cells they carried under 1%. A shared barcode on identical TCR molecules could lead to underestimated sizes for highly expanded clones.

TCRdb independently ran MiXCR on the PCR reads; one entry per CDR3 protein. The sample holds about 510,000 distinct CDR3 sequences; 20% to 25% are singletons and the top ten take about 0.8%. The TCR sequence derives from a human donor in good health. Some libraries in this study had Jurkat cell RNA spiked in. What was sequenced was naive CD8+ T cells from blood, with Jurkat cell RNA spiked in. Subset specified: FACS-sorted CD8+CD4-CCR7+CD45RA+ naive T cells. V gene TRBV11-2 combines with J gene TRBJ1-1; TRBD1 is a possible D gene (6 bases). The CDR3 DNA reads TGTGCCAGCAGCACAGGACCGGGGGCCACTGAAGCTTTCTTT. It translates to CASSTGPGATEAFF.